This T cell receptor beta chain came from a study of OX40 agonist ivuxolimab in advanced cancers. Across the study: Dose-escalation subjects each had hepatocellular carcinoma, melanoma, renal cell or head and neck cancer. Study observations and caveats: The 0.1-3.0 mg/kg partial responders had among the lowest clonal expansion.

The CDR3 has 14 amino acids. V lost 6 bases and J 2 bases, leaving 11 bases between the germline ends. Germline loops: CDR1 SGHDT, CDR2 YYEEEE. Remarks on this clone: Its antigen is unknown.

Libraries were prepared by immunoSEQ multiplex PCR; TCRdb keeps only in-frame clonotypes and omits some of them. In the table there are about 45,000 clones, about nine tenths of which are singletons. The chain recombines TRBV5-6 with TRBJ1-4, with D unclear. This clonotype was obtained from an adult with an advanced solid tumor such as melanoma, head and neck, liver or kidney cancer. This material consisted of CD4+ or CD8+ T cells sorted from blood, taken in a trial of the OX40 agonist ivuxolimab. This CDR3 reads CASKLGLTNEKLFF. The DNA for the CDR3 is TGTGCCAGCAAACTTGGTCTTACTAATGAAAAACTGTTTTTT.